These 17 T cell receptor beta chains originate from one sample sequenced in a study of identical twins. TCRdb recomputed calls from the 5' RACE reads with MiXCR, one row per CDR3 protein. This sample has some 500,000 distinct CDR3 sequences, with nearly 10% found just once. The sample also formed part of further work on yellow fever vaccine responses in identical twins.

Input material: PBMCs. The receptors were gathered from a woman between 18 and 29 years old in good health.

The CDR3 sequence is CARRETSGRETQYF. In DNA form, the CDR3 reads TGTGCCAGGAGAGAGACTAGCGGGAGAGAGACCCAGTACTTC. V gene TRBV7-9 combines with J gene TRBJ2-5, with 12 bases lining up with TRBD2. The CDR3 is 14 residues long. V was clipped by 9 bases and J by 4 bases; unmatched bases: 6. Germline CDR1 SEHNR, CDR2 FQNEAQ (reference sequence).

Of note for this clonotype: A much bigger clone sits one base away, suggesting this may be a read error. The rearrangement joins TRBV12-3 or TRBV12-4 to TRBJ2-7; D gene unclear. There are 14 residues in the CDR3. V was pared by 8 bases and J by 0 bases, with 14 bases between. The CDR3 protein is CASAPGWISYEQYF. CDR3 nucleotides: TGTGCCAGCGCCCCCGGGTGGATCTCCTACGAGCAGTACTTC.

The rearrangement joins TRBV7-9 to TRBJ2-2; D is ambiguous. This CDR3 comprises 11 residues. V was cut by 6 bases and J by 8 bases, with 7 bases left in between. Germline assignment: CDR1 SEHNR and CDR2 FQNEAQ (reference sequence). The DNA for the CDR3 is TGTGCCAGCAGGGAACGAGGGGAGCTGTTTTTT. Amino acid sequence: CASRERGELFF.

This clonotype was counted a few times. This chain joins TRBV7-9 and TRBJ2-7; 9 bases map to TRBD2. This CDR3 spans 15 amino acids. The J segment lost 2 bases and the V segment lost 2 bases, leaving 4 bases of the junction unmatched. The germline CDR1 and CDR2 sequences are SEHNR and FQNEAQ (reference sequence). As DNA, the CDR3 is TGTGCCAGCAGCTTACTCCGCGGGGGGGCCTACGAGCAGTACTTC. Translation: CASSLLRGGAYEQYF. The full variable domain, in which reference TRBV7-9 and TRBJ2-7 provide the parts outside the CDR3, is DTGVSQNPRHKITKRGQNVTFRCDPISEHNRLYWYRQTLGQGPEFLTYFQNEAQLEKSRLLSDRFSAERPKGSFSTLEIQRTEQGDSAMYLCASSLLRGGAYEQYFGPGTRLTVT.

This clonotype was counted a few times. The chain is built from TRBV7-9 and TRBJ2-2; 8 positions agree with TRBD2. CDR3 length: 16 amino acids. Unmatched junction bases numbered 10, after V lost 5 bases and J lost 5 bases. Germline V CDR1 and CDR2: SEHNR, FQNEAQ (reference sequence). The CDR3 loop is CASSLSAGGLTGELFF. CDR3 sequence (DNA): TGTGCCAGCAGCCTCTCGGCGGGAGGACTAACCGGGGAGCTGTTTTTT.

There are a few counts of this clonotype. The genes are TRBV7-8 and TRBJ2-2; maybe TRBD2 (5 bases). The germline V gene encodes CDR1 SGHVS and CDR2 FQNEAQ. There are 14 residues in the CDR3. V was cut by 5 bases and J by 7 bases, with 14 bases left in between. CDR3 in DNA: TGTGCCAGCAGCACCTTGCTAGCAGGCGGGGAGCTGTTTTTT. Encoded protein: CASSTLLAGGELFF.

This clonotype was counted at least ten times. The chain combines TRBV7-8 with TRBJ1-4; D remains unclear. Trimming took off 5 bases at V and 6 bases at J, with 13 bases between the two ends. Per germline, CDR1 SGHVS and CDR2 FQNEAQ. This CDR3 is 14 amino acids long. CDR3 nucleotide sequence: TGTGCCAGCAGCCCGAGAGGGCTTGATGAAAAACTGTTTTTT. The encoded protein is CASSPRGLDEKLFF.

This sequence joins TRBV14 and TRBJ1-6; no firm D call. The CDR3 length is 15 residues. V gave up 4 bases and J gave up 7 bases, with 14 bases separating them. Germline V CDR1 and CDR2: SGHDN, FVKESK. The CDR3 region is CASSPYRMENSPLHF. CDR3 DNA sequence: TGTGCCAGCAGCCCCTACCGGATGGAGAATTCACCCCTCCACTTT.

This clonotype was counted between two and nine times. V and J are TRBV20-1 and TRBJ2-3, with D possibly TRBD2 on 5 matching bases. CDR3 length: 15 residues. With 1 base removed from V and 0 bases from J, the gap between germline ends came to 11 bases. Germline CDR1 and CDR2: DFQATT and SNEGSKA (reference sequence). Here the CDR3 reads CSARGGGSSTDTQYF. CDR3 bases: TGCAGTGCTAGAGGTGGCGGGTCTAGCACAGATACGCAGTATTTT.

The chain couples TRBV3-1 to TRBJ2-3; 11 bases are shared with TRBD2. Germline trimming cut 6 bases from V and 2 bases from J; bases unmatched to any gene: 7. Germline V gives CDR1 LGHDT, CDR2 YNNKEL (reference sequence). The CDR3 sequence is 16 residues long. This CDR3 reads CASSEGTSGNTDTQYF. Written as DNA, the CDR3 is TGTGCCAGCAGTGAAGGGACTAGCGGAAACACAGATACGCAGTATTTT.

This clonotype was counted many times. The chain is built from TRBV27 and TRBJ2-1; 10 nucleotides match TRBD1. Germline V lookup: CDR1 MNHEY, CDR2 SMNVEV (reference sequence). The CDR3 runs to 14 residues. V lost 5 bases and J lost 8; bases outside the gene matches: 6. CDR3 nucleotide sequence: TGTGCCAGCAGTGGACAGGGGGACATCTATGAGCAGTTCTTC. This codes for CASSGQGDIYEQFF.

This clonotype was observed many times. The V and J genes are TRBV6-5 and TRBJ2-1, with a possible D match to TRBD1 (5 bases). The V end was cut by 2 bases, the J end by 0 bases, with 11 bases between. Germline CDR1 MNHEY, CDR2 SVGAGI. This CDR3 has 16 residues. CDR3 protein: CASSYGAYSSYNEQFF. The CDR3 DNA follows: TGTGCCAGCAGTTACGGGGCCTACAGCTCCTACAATGAGCAGTTCTTC.

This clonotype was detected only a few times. The CDR3 DNA follows: TGTGCTAGTGGTTTGCTAACGGGGCTAGCGGGAGCGGGTGAGCAGTTCTTC. Translated, it gives CASGLLTGLAGAGEQFF. The chain uses TRBV12-5 and TRBJ2-1, with 10 positions matching TRBD2. The CDR3 has 17 amino acids. Germline values: CDR1 LGHNT, CDR2 FRNRAP. After removal of 2 bases from V and 9 bases from J, the junction contained 13 bases not matched to a gene. The whole variable domain, remainder taken from reference TRBV12-5 and TRBJ2-1, is DARVTQTPRHKVTEMGQEVTMRCQPILGHNTVFWYRQTMMQGLELLAYFRNRAPLDDSGMPKDRFSAEMPDATLATLKIQPSEPRDSAVYFCASGLLTGLAGAGEQFFGPGTRLTVL.

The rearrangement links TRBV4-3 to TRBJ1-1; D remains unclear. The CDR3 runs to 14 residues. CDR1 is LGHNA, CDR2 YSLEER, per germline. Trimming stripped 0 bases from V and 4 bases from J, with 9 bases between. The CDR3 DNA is TGCGCCAGCAGCCAAGATTTGAGGGTCACTGAAGCTTTCTTT. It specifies CASSQDLRVTEAFF.

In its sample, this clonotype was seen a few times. As DNA, the CDR3 is TGTGCCAGCAGCTCCGGAATGACCCGAAGCTACGAGCAGTACTTC. This codes for CASSSGMTRSYEQYF. The chain is built from TRBV7-2 and TRBJ2-7; D unclear. CDR1 SGHTA and CDR2 FQGNSA come from the germline V gene. The V end lost 4 bases, the J end lost 3 bases, and 16 bases lay between the germline ends. This CDR3 has 15 residues. The full variable domain, completed using reference TRBV7-2 and TRBJ2-7, is GAGVSQSPSNKVTEKGKDVELRCDPISGHTALYWYRQSLGQGLEFLIYFQGNSAPDKSGLPSDRFSAERTGGSVSTLTIQRTQQEDSAVYLCASSSGMTRSYEQYFGPGTRLTVT.

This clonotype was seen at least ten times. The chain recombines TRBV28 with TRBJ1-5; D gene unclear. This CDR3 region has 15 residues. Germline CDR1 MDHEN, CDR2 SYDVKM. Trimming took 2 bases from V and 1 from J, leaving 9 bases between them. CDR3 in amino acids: CASSLSGKSNQPQHF. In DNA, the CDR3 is TGTGCCAGCAGTTTAAGCGGGAAAAGCAATCAGCCCCAGCATTTT.

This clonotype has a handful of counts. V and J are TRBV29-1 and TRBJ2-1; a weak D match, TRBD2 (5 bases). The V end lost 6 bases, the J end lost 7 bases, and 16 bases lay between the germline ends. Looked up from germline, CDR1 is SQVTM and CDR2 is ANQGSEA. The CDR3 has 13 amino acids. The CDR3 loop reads CSVWVAIGNEQFF. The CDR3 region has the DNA TGCAGCGTATGGGTAGCGATAGGTAATGAGCAGTTCTTC.